This is a list of T cell receptor beta chains from one sample in a study of control samples from healthy donors and cancer patients. Libraries were prepared by immunoSEQ multiplex PCR; TCRdb keeps only in-frame clonotypes and omits some of them. The sample holds some 65,000 clones, over 65% seen once. Sequences were obtained from PBMCs. The receptors originated from a woman between 45 and 65 years old with lung cancer. Each CDR3 is given without its conserved first and last residue. Clone size appears in some rows only: once, few, many, or a class for an expanded clone.

CDR3aa: ASSSPPGQGYNSPLH
v_gene: TRBV28
abundance: -
j_gene: TRBJ1-6

CDR3aa: ASSQGGEGQPQH
v_gene: TRBV7-2
abundance: -
j_gene: TRBJ1-5

CDR3aa: ASSRWGGYT
v_gene: TRBV28
abundance: -
j_gene: TRBJ1-2

CDR3aa: ASSSMVGTGDHEQF
v_gene: TRBV27
abundance: -
j_gene: TRBJ2-1

CDR3aa: AWRLRGTHSPLH
v_gene: TRBV30
abundance: -
j_gene: TRBJ1-6

CDR3aa: ASSNNNYGYT
v_gene: TRBV19
abundance: -
j_gene: TRBJ1-2

CDR3aa: ASSVDTGAQPQH
v_gene: TRBV9
abundance: -
j_gene: TRBJ1-5

CDR3aa: ASTVYNSPLH
v_gene: TRBV6-5
abundance: -
j_gene: TRBJ1-6

CDR3aa: ASSLWFGNTIY
v_gene: TRBV27
abundance: -
j_gene: TRBJ1-3

CDR3aa: ASSLGTGYEPQH
v_gene: TRBV7-6
abundance: few
j_gene: TRBJ1-5

CDR3aa: ASSTGGHIQY
v_gene: TRBV12-3/TRBV12-4
abundance: few
j_gene: TRBJ2-4

CDR3aa: ASSSREGAPARNTIY
v_gene: TRBV28
abundance: -
j_gene: TRBJ1-3

CDR3aa: ASSILGTKTLPDYGYT
v_gene: TRBV19
abundance: -
j_gene: TRBJ1-2

CDR3aa: ASSLGDRQPQH
v_gene: TRBV28
abundance: few
j_gene: TRBJ1-5

CDR3aa: ASSVFGLGEAF
v_gene: TRBV25-1
abundance: -
j_gene: TRBJ1-1

CDR3aa: SGLSTDTQY
v_gene: TRBV20-1
abundance: -
j_gene: TRBJ2-3

CDR3aa: ATEGGNTEAF
v_gene: TRBV10-3
abundance: -
j_gene: TRBJ1-1

CDR3aa: SGAHNEQF
v_gene: TRBV29-1
abundance: -
j_gene: TRBJ2-1

CDR3aa: ASTKVPGQSSYEQY
v_gene: TRBV7-9
abundance: -
j_gene: TRBJ2-7

CDR3aa: ASSSRDRAYEQY
v_gene: TRBV5-5
abundance: -
j_gene: TRBJ2-7

CDR3aa: ASSLGGTGANYGYT
v_gene: TRBV4-2
abundance: -
j_gene: TRBJ1-2

CDR3aa: ASSLVGQGTNEKLF
v_gene: TRBV5-4
abundance: -
j_gene: TRBJ1-4

CDR3aa: SASALAGSYNEQF
v_gene: TRBV20-1
abundance: -
j_gene: TRBJ2-1

CDR3aa: ASSTLLGGHPYGYT
v_gene: TRBV6-2/TRBV6-3
abundance: -
j_gene: TRBJ1-2

CDR3aa: ATGGAGSNQPQH
v_gene: TRBV28
abundance: -
j_gene: TRBJ1-5

CDR3aa: ASSLLGGGAGEQF
v_gene: TRBV11-2
abundance: -
j_gene: TRBJ2-1

CDR3aa: ASSPTQAGGSEKLF
v_gene: TRBV28
abundance: few
j_gene: TRBJ1-4

CDR3aa: ASSYGQGLYEQY
v_gene: TRBV5-1
abundance: -
j_gene: TRBJ2-7

CDR3aa: AWSPNRADYGYT
v_gene: TRBV30
abundance: -
j_gene: TRBJ1-2

CDR3aa: ASSIEGQGRYEQY
v_gene: TRBV19
abundance: -
j_gene: TRBJ2-7

CDR3aa: ASRTLSGGQETQY
v_gene: TRBV28
abundance: -
j_gene: TRBJ2-5

CDR3aa: ASSLAGSSNTEAF
v_gene: TRBV7-2
abundance: -
j_gene: TRBJ1-1

CDR3aa: ASSPDLGGNQPQH
v_gene: TRBV14
abundance: -
j_gene: TRBJ1-5

CDR3aa: ASMDRVFYEQY
v_gene: TRBV6-5
abundance: -
j_gene: TRBJ2-7

CDR3aa: ASSGAGTYYGYT
v_gene: TRBV25-1
abundance: -
j_gene: TRBJ1-2

CDR3aa: ASSEAFMNTEAF
v_gene: TRBV2
abundance: -
j_gene: TRBJ1-1

CDR3aa: ASSFSAGMETQY
v_gene: TRBV7-9
abundance: -
j_gene: TRBJ2-5

CDR3aa: ASSQELGLGEKLF
v_gene: TRBV14
abundance: -
j_gene: TRBJ1-4

CDR3aa: ASSRVATGDLNTEAF
v_gene: TRBV18
abundance: -
j_gene: TRBJ1-1

CDR3aa: ASSLSSEGRNLGGYT
v_gene: TRBV27
abundance: -
j_gene: TRBJ1-2

CDR3aa: ASSQDQGADAYNEQF
v_gene: TRBV4-2
abundance: -
j_gene: TRBJ2-1